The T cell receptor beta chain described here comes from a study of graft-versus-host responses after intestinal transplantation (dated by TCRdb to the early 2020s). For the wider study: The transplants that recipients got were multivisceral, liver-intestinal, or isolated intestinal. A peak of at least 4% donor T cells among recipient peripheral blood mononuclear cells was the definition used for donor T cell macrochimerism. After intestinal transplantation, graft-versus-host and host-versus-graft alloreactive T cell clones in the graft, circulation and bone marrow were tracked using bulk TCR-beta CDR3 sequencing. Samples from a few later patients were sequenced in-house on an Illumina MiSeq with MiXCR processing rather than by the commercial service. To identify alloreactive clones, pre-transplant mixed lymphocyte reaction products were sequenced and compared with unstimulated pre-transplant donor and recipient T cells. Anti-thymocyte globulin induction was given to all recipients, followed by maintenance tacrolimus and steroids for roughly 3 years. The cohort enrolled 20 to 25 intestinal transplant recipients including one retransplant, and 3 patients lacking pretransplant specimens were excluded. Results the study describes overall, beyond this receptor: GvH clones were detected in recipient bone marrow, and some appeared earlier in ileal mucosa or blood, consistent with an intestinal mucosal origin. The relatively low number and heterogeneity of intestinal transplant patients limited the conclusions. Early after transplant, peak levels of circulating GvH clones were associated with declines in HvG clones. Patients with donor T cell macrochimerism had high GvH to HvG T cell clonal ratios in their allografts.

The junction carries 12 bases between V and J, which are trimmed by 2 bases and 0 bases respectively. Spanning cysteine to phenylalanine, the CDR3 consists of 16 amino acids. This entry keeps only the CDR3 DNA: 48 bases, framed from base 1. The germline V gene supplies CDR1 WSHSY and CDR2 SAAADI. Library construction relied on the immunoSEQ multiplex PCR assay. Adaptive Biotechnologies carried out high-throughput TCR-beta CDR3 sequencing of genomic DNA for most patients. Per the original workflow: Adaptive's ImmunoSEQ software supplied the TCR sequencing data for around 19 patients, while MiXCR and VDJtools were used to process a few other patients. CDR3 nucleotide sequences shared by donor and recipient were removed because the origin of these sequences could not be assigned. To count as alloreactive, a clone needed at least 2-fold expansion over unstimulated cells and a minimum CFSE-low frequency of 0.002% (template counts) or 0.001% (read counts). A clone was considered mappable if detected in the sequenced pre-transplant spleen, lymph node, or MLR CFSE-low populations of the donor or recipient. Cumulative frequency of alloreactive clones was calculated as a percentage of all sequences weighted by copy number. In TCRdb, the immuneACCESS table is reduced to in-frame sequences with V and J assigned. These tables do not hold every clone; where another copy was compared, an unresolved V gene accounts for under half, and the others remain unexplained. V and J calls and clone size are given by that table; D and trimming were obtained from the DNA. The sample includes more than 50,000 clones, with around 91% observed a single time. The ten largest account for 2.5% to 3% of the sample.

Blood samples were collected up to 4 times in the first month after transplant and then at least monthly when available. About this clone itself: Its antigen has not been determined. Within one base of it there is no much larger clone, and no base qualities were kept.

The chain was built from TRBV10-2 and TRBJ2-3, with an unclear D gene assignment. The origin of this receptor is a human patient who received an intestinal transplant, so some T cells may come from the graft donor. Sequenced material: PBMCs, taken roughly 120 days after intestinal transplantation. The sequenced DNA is TGCGCCAGCAGTGAGGGTACGAGGATTAGCACAGATACGCAGTATTTT. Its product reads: CASSEGTRISTDTQYF.